Included here is one T cell receptor (beta chain) sequence, with context. What it binds is not known. This sample was included in a study of siplizumab effects on memory and regulatory T cells. Study-wide results and caveats: In unstimulated cells, naive T cells appeared more diverse than memory T cells and seemed major alloresponse contributors. Unstimulated subsets accounted for the mapping of only a minor share of the clones that were alloreactive.

Trimming took 2 bases from V and 5 from J; bases not matched to a gene: 7. CDR1 and CDR2 from the germline V gene are MNHEY and SMNVEV (reference sequence). CDR3 length: 15 amino acids. Assays examined 95,000 to 100,000 TCR templates per sample. Assay: immunoSEQ multiplex PCR; the TCRdb copy retains only in-frame clones and omits some. This sample has some 100,000 clones, with over 90% found just once. The clonotype originates from a human donor in good health. The sequenced material came from non-Treg CD4+ T cells sorted from blood. The chain combines TRBV27 with TRBJ2-5; 8 bases map to TRBD1. For the CDR3, the DNA is TGTGCCAGCAGTTTAGGGCCAGGGGGCCGGGAGACCCAGTACTTC. It codes for CASSLGPGGRETQYF.